The next 20 T cell receptor beta chains were all read from a single sample in a study of blood T cell repertoires in COVID-19. Some clones are missing from TCRdb's copy, which holds only in-frame ones; the method was immunoSEQ multiplex PCR. The table lists about 360,000 clones, more than 75% of them singletons. Sample: peripheral blood. These TCRs come from a human donor with acute or convalescent COVID-19. The donor label of this sample is uncertain.

The genes are TRBV6-5 and TRBJ1-2, with D unresolved. Trimming pared 6 bases from V and 0 bases from J, leaving 14 bases between. This CDR3 is 15 amino acids long. CDR1 is MNHEY and CDR2 is SVGAGI in the germline V gene. CDR3 amino acids: CASSLGSSANYGYTF. The CDR3 DNA sequence: TGTGCCAGCAGCCTCGGGTCCTCTGCTAACTATGGCTACACCTTC.

The rearrangement uses TRBV5-1 and TRBJ2-2; 13 bases agree with TRBD2. J lost 5 bases, V lost 0 bases, and 4 bases had no gene match. The CDR3 runs 17 residues. The germline V gene encodes CDR1 SGHRS and CDR2 YFSETQ. The chain's CDR3 is CASSLVAGLAGTGELFF. The CDR3 bases are TGCGCCAGCAGCTTGGTCGCGGGACTAGCGGGGACCGGGGAGCTGTTTTTT.

The V gene is TRBV7-9, the J gene TRBJ1-1, with a possible D match to TRBD1 (5 bases). Trimming removed 1 base at V and 8 bases at J, with 20 bases between. The CDR3 extends over 16 amino acids. CDR1 SEHNR and CDR2 FQNEAQ come from the germline V gene (reference sequence). CDR3: CASSLDSFGGTTEAFF. The CDR3 nucleotides read TGTGCCAGCAGCTTAGATTCATTCGGGGGGACGACGGAAGCTTTCTTT.

The chain carries TRBV27 and TRBJ2-5; 7 bases line up with TRBD2. CDR1 and CDR2 from the germline V gene are MNHEY and SMNVEV (reference sequence). J was trimmed by 0 bases and V by 3 bases; bases with no gene match: 4. The CDR3 sequence is 15 residues long. CDR3 in DNA: TGTGCCAGCAGTTTGGGGACTAAGTACCAAGAGACCCAGTACTTC. Its protein is CASSLGTKYQETQYF.

The CDR3 nucleotides are TGTGCCAGCACCGTTCAGGGGGCGTCGTCGAGAACTGAAGCTTTCTTT. Protein product: CASTVQGASSRTEAFF. V gene TRBV5-5 combines with J gene TRBJ1-1, with 8 bases matching TRBD1. Germline values: CDR1 SGHKS, CDR2 YYEKEE (reference sequence). J was trimmed by 5 bases and V by 6 bases; bases with no gene match: 15. The CDR3 covers 16 residues.

The V gene is TRBV19, the J gene TRBJ2-1; TRBD2 matches at 12 bases. Germline CDR1 and CDR2: LNHDA and SQIVND (reference sequence). V lost 6 bases, J lost 0 bases, and 12 bases stayed unmatched. CDR3 length: 19 residues. CDR3 nucleotide sequence: TGTGCCAGTAGGGCACTAGCGGGGGGCCGTAGGAGCTCCTACAATGAGCAGTTCTTC. It codes for CASRALAGGRRSSYNEQFF.

The J gene is TRBJ2-3, the V gene TRBV5-4; tentatively, D is TRBD2 (5 bases). The CDR3 sequence is 15 residues long. CDR1 is SGHNT, CDR2 YYREEE, per germline (reference sequence). V was trimmed by 4 bases and J by 0 bases, leaving 12 bases between them. DNA of the CDR3: TGTGCCAGCAGCCGCATCGGGGATAGCACAGATACGCAGTATTTT. It is translated as CASSRIGDSTDTQYF.

This chain joins TRBV10-1 and TRBJ2-1; TRBD1 agrees at 7 bases. V dropped 6 bases and J dropped 7; count of bases not matched to a gene: 6. Germline V gene data show CDR1 as WNHNN and CDR2 as SYGVQD (reference sequence). The CDR3 has 13 residues. CDR3 coding DNA: TGCGCCAGCAGGCCCGGGACAGAAAATGAGCAGTTCTTC. Translation: CASRPGTENEQFF.

The V call is TRBV5-1, the J call TRBJ2-3; a possible D gene is TRBD1 (5 bases). V was trimmed by 4 bases and J by 4 bases, leaving 10 bases between them. CDR3 size: 13 residues. CDR1 and CDR2 from the germline V gene are SGHRS and YFSETQ. The CDR3 protein is CASSPGAADTQYF. The CDR3 nucleotides read TGCGCCAGCAGCCCTGGGGCCGCAGATACGCAGTATTTT.

This clone was picked up many times. The junction does not match germline at one end; this may be a read error. The rearrangement joins TRBV6-6 to TRBJ1-1; D call uncertain. Germline assignment: CDR1 MNHNY and CDR2 SVGAGI (reference sequence). This CDR3 contains 12 residues. CDR3 nucleotide sequence: TGTGCCAGCAGTTACTCTGGCCCGGGAGCCCTCTTT. It yields the protein CASSYSGPGALF.

CDR3 protein: CASSVDTGGRKIDQPQHF. As DNA, the CDR3 is TGTGCCAGCAGTGTCGATACAGGGGGGAGAAAAATCGACCAGCCCCAGCATTTT. This chain links TRBV2 with TRBJ1-5; 8 bases match TRBD1. The junction had 18 bases not matched to a gene; V was cut back by 4 bases and J by 7 bases. Germline assignment: CDR1 SNHLY and CDR2 FYNNEI. This CDR3 comprises 18 residues.

The chain employs TRBV10-3 and TRBJ1-2, with unresolved D. The CDR3 contains 13 residues. Germline V gene sequence: CDR1 ENHRY, CDR2 SYGVKD. Between the trimmed V and J ends, which lost 0 bases and 4 bases, there was a span of 6 bases. The CDR3 nucleotides are TGTGCCATCAGTGAGTCGAGCACCTATGGCTACACCTTC. It translates to CAISESSTYGYTF.

This clone was counted many times. The CDR3 bases are TGTGCCAGCAGCTTATCGGACAGGGGGTTGGTTCTCCACTTT. It yields the protein CASSLSDRGLVLHF. The genes are TRBV11-2 and TRBJ1-6; 10 bases fit TRBD1. Germline assignment: CDR1 SGHAT and CDR2 FQNNGV. CDR3 length equals 14 residues. V lost 2 bases to trimming and J lost 16 bases; unmatched junction nucleotides: 8.

The chain joins TRBV3-1 (or the pseudogene TRBV3-2) to TRBJ2-7, with 9 positions matching TRBD2. With V trimmed by 10 bases and J by 6 bases, 13 bases remained unmatched. This CDR3 comprises 14 residues. Per the germline V gene, CDR1 is LGHDT and CDR2 is YNNKEL (reference sequence). The CDR3 is CATLGDGGRAEQYF. The CDR3 bases are TGTGCCACCCTCGGGGATGGCGGGAGGGCCGAGCAGTACTTC.

A single count supports this clone. The chain employs TRBV5-1 and TRBJ2-1; D unclear. The CDR3 is 16 residues long. V was trimmed by 0 bases and J by 4 bases, leaving 14 bases between them. Germline V CDR1 and CDR2: SGHRS, YFSETQ. The CDR3: CASSLEPGAMYNEQFF. As DNA, the CDR3 is TGCGCCAGCAGCTTGGAACCAGGCGCTATGTACAATGAGCAGTTCTTC.

This chain links TRBV6-4 with TRBJ2-5, with D perhaps matching TRBD2 (5 bases). Germline V gene lookup returns CDR1 MRHNA and CDR2 SNTAGT. Trimming removed 3 bases at V and 5 bases at J, with 16 bases between. This CDR3 region has 15 residues. CDR3 loop: CASSEGGGRWETQYF. In DNA form, the CDR3 reads TGTGCCAGCAGTGAAGGAGGCGGACGGTGGGAGACCCAGTACTTC.

V usage is TRBV24-1 and J usage is TRBJ1-5, with 8 bases identical to TRBD1. From germline, CDR1 is KGHDR and CDR2 SFDVKD. V shed 4 bases and J 3 bases; nucleotides not matched to a gene: 7. The CDR3 loop spans 16 amino acids. DNA for the CDR3: TGTGCCACCAGTGACCCGACAGGGGATAACAATCAGCCCCAGCATTTT. It translates to CATSDPTGDNNQPQHF.

The chain carries TRBV18 and TRBJ1-5; tentative D call: TRBD1 (5 bases). Trimming took off 2 bases at V and 2 bases at J, with 7 bases between the two ends. This CDR3 is 14 amino acids long. The germline V gene encodes CDR1 KGHSH and CDR2 LQKENI. CDR3 residues: CASSPGAGNQPQHF. CDR3 coding DNA: TGTGCCAGCTCACCAGGGGCAGGCAATCAGCCCCAGCATTTT.

The V call is TRBV7-9, the J call TRBJ1-2, with D uncertain. The CDR3 length is 12 residues. Trimming shortened V by 7 bases and J by 0 bases, and 6 bases separated the two germline ends. Germline V gene data show CDR1 as SEHNR and CDR2 as FQNEAQ (reference sequence). In DNA, the CDR3 is TGTGCCAGCACCGGAGCTAACTATGGCTACACCTTC. Protein product: CASTGANYGYTF.

The CDR3 spells CASSLGTGRSQPQHF. CDR3 sequence (DNA): TGTGCCAGCAGCTTAGGGACAGGGAGGAGTCAGCCCCAGCATTTT. V gene TRBV7-8 combines with J gene TRBJ1-5; 8 nucleotides match TRBD1. The CDR3 consists of 15 residues. With V trimmed by 1 base and J by 6 bases, 5 bases remained unmatched. Germline-derived CDR1 and CDR2 are SGHVS and FQNEAQ. The complete variable domain, with remaining parts taken from reference TRBV7-8 and TRBJ1-5, reads GAGVSQSPRYKVAKRGQDVALRCDPISGHVSLFWYQQALGQGPEFLTYFQNEAQLDKSGLPSDRFFAERPEGSVSTLKIQRTQQEDSAVYLCASSLGTGRSQPQHFGDGTRLSIL.